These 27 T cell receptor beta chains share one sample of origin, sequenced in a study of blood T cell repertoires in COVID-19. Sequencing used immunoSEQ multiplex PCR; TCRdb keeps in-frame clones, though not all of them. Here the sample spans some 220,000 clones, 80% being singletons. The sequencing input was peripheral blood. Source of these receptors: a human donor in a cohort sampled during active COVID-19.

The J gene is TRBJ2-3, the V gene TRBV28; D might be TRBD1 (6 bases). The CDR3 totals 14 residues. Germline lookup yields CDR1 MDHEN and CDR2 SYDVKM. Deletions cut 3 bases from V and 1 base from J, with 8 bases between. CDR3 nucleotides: TGTGCCAGCAGTTTTAGACAGGGCACAGATACGCAGTATTTT. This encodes CASSFRQGTDTQYF.

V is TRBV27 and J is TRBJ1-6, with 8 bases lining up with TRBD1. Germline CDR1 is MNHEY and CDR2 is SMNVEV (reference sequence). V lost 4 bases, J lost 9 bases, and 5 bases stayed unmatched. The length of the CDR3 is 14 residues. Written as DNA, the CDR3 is TGTGCCAGCAGTTCCGACAGGGGTAGTTCACCCCTCCACTTT. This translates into CASSSDRGSSPLHF.

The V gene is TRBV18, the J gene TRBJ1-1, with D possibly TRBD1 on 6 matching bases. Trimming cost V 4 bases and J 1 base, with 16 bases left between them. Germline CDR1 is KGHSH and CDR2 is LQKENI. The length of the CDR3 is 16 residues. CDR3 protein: CASSRISGGTNTEAFF. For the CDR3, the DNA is TGTGCCAGCTCACGCATCTCGGGGGGCACGAACACTGAAGCTTTCTTT.

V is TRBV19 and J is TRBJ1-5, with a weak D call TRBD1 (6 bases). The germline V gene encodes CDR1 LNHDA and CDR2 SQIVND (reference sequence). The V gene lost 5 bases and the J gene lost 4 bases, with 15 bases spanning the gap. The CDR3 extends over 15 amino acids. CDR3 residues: CASSPPTGKNQPQHF. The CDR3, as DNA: TGTGCCAGTAGTCCTCCGACAGGCAAAAATCAGCCCCAGCATTTT.

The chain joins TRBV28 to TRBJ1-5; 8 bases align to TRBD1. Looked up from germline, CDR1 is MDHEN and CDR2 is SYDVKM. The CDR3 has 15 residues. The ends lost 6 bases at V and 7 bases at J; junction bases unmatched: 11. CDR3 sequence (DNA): TGTGCCAGCAGCCCACCGCCGACAGGGGACCAGCCCCAGCATTTT. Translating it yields CASSPPPTGDQPQHF.

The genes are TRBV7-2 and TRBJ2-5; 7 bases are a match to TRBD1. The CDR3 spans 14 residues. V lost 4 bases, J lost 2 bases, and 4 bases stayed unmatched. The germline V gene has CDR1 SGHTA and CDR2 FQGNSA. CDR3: CASSSDRFQETQYF. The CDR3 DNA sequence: TGTGCCAGCAGCTCGGACAGGTTTCAAGAGACCCAGTACTTC.

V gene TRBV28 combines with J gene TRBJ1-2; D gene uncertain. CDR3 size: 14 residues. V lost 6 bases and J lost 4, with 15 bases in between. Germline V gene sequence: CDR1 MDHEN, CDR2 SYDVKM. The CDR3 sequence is CASSQADVGYGYTF. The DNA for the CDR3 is TGTGCCAGCAGCCAAGCGGATGTTGGCTATGGCTACACCTTC.

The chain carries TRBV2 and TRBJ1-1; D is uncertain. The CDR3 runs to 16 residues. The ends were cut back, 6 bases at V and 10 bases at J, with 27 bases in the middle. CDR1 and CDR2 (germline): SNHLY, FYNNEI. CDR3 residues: CASRRKDTGPLEGAFF. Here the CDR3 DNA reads TGTGCCAGCAGGAGGAAGGATACTGGGCCCCTGGAGGGAGCTTTCTTT.

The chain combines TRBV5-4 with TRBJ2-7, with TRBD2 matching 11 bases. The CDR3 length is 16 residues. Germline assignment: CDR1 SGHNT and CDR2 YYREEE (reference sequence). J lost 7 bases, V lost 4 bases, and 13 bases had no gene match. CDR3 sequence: CASSAKGSGGAGEQYF. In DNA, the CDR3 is TGTGCCAGCAGCGCTAAGGGTAGCGGGGGGGCAGGGGAGCAGTACTTC.

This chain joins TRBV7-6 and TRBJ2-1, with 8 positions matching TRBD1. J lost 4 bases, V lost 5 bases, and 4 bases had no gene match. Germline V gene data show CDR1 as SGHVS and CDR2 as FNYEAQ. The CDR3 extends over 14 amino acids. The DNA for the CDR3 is TGTGCCAGCAGCCTACGGACAGGGTACAATGAGCAGTTCTTC. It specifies CASSLRTGYNEQFF.

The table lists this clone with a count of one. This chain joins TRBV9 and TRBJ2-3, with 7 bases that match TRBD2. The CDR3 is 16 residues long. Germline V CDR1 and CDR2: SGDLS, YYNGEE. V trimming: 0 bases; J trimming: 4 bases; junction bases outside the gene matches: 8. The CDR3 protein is CASSVGLAGRADTQYF. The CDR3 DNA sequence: TGTGCCAGCAGCGTAGGACTAGCTGGAAGGGCAGATACGCAGTATTTT.

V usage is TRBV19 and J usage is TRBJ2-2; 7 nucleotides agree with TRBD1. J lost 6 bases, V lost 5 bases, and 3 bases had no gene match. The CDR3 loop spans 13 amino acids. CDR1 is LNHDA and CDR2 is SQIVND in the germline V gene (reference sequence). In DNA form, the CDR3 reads TGTGCCAGTAGTTCCACAGGGGCCGGGGAGCTGTTTTTT. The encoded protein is CASSSTGAGELFF.

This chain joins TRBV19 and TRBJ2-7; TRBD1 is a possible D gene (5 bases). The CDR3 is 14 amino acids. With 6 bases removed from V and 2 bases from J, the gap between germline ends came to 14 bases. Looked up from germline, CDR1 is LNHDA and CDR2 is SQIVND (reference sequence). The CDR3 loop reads CASRGQKPPYEQYF. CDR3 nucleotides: TGTGCCAGTAGGGGGCAGAAACCTCCCTACGAGCAGTACTTC.

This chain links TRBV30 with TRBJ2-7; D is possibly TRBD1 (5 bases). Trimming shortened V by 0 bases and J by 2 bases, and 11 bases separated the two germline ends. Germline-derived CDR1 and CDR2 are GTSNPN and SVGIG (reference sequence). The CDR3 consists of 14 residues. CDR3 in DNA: TGTGCCTGGAGTGTAGACAGTCCTGCCTACGAGCAGTACTTC. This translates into CAWSVDSPAYEQYF. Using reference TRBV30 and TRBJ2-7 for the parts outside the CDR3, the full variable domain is SQTIHQWPATLVQPVGSPLSLECTVEGTSNPNLYWYRQAAGRGLQLLFYSVGIGQISSEVPQNLSASRPQDRQFILSSKKLLLSDSGFYLCAWSVDSPAYEQYFGPGTRLTVT.

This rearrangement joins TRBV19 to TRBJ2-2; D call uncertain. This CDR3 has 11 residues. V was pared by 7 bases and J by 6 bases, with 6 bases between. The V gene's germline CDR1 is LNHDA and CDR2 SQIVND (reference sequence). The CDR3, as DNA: TGTGCCAGTAAGAGTCCCGGGGAGCTGTTTTTT. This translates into CASKSPGELFF. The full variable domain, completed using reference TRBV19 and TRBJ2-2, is DGGITQSPKYLFRKEGQNVTLSCEQNLNHDAMYWYRQDPGQGLRLIYYSQIVNDFQKGDIAEGYSVSREKKESFPLTVTSAQKNPTAFYLCASKSPGELFFGEGSRLTVL.

The CDR3 sequence is CASSLARDSGANVLTF. The CDR3 DNA sequence: TGTGCCAGCAGCTTAGCGAGGGACTCTGGGGCCAACGTCCTGACTTTC. This chain uses TRBV7-2 with TRBJ2-6, with D perhaps TRBD2 (5 bases). The CDR3 length is 16 residues. Germline lookup yields CDR1 SGHTA and CDR2 FQGNSA. V gave up 0 bases and J gave up 0 bases, with 6 bases separating them.

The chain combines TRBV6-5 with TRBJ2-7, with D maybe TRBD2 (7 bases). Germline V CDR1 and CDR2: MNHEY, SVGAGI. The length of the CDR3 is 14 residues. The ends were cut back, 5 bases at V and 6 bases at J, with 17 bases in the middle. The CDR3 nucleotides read TGTGCCAGCAGTACCGGGGGGCTGTCTCTCGAGCAGTACTTC. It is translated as CASSTGGLSLEQYF.

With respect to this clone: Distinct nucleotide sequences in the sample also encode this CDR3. The CDR3 nucleotides are TGTGCCAGCAGTCTAAGGGGCATGAACACTGAAGCTTTCTTT. This codes for CASSLRGMNTEAFF. The chain carries TRBV7-6 and TRBJ1-1; TRBD1 might be the D (5 bases). Per germline, CDR1 SGHVS and CDR2 FNYEAQ. The germline V and J ends were trimmed by 6 bases and 0 bases, with 11 bases remaining between them. The CDR3 is 14 residues long.

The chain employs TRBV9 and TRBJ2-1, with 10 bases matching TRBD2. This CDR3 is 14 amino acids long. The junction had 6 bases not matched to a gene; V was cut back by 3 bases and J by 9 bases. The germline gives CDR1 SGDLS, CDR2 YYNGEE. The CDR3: CASSAPGLALEQFF. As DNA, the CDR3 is TGTGCCAGCAGCGCGCCGGGACTAGCGCTTGAGCAGTTCTTC. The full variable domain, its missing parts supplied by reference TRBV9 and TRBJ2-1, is DSGVTQTPKHLITATGQRVTLRCSPRSGDLSVYWYQQSLDQGLQFLIQYYNGEERAKGNILERFSAQQFPDLHSELNLSSLELGDSALYFCASSAPGLALEQFFGPGTRLTVL.

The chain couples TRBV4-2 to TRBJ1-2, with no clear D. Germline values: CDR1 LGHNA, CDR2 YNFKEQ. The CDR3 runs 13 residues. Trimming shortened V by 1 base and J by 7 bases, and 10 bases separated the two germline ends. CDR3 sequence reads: CASSQVPGVGYTF. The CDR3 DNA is TGTGCCAGCAGCCAAGTCCCTGGAGTTGGCTACACCTTC.

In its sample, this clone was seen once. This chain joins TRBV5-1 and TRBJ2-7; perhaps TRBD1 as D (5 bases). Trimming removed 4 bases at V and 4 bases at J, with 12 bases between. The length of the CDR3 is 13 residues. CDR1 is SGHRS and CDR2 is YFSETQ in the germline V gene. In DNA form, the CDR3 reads TGCGCCAGCAGCCGAATCCAGGGTTACGAGCAGTACTTC. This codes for CASSRIQGYEQYF.

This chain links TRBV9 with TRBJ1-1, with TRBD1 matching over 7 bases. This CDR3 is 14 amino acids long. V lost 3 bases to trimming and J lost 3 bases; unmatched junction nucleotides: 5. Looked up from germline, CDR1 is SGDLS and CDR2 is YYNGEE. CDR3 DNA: TGTGCCAGCAGCGCCGGACAGGAGTACACTGAAGCTTTCTTT. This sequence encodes CASSAGQEYTEAFF. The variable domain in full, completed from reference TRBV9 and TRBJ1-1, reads DSGVTQTPKHLITATGQRVTLRCSPRSGDLSVYWYQQSLDQGLQFLIQYYNGEERAKGNILERFSAQQFPDLHSELNLSSLELGDSALYFCASSAGQEYTEAFFGQGTRLTVV.

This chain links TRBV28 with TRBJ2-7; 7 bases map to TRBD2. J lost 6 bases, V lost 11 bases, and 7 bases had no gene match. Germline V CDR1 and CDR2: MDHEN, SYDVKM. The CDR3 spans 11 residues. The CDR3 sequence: CALAEAGEQYF. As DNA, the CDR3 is TGTGCCCTAGCGGAAGCCGGCGAGCAGTACTTC.

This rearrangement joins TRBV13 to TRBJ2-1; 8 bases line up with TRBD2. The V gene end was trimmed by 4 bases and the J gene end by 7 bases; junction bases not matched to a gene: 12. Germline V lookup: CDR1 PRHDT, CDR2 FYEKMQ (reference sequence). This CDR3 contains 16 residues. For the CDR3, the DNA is TGTGCCAGCAGCTACGGGCGGCCTAGCGGGTCGAATGAGCAGTTCTTC. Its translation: CASSYGRPSGSNEQFF.

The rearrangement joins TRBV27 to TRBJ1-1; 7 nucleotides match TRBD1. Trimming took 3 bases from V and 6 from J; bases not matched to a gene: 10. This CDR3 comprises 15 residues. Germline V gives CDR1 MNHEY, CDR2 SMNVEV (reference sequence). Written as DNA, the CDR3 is TGTGCCAGCAGTTTTCTAAGGCCTACAGGGGCTGAAGCTTTCTTT. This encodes CASSFLRPTGAEAFF.

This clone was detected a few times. The CDR3 sequence: CASSPRTGSKTQYF. DNA for the CDR3: TGTGCCAGCAGTCCAAGGACAGGTTCAAAGACCCAGTACTTC. The genes are TRBV7-9 and TRBJ2-5; 7 nucleotides line up with TRBD1. CDR3 length: 14 residues. The V segment lost 6 bases and the J segment 6 bases; nucleotides outside the gene matches: 10. Germline lookup yields CDR1 SEHNR and CDR2 FQNEAQ (reference sequence).

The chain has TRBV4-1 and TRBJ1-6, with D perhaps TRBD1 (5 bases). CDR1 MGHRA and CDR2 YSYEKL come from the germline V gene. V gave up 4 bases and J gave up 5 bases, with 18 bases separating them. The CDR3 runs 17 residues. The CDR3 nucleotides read TGCGCCAGCAGCCTCGGGGGGAACTCTAGAGATAATTCACCCCTCCACTTT. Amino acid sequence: CASSLGGNSRDNSPLHF.